A selection of T cell receptor beta chains follows, all from one sample in a study of graft-versus-host responses after intestinal transplantation. These TCRs' antigens remain unknown. Clones were read by immunoSEQ multiplex PCR, and TCRdb kept only the in-frame ones, dropping some. The sample lists over 90,000 clones, 75% to 95% occurring once. This sample comprised unstimulated CD8+ T cells sorted from spleen or lymph node cells, obtained before intestinal transplant. These receptors originate from a human donor who received an intestinal transplant. The CDR3 runs from the conserved cysteine through the conserved F or W. The D gene is left open where the match is weak. The size entry is marked missing in some rows and otherwise reads once, few, many or a size class.

D: TRBD1
length: 16
J: TRBJ1-1
V: TRBV27
size: NA
DNA: TGTGCCAGCAGTGAAGCGACAGGGGGCTTTGACACTGAAGCTTTCTTT
CDR3: CASSEATGGFDTEAFF

D: NA
length: 17
J: TRBJ2-7
V: TRBV4-1
size: NA
DNA: TGCGCCAGCAGCCAAAACCCTGGGACAACACCCTTCTACGAGCAGTACTTC
CDR3: CASSQNPGTTPFYEQYF

D: TRBD2
length: 15
J: TRBJ2-5
V: TRBV27
size: once
DNA: TGTGCCAGCAGCGTACTAGCGGGGGGGCGAGAGACCCAGTACTTC
CDR3: CASSVLAGGRETQYF

D: TRBD1
length: 15
J: TRBJ2-7
V: TRBV6-5
size: once
DNA: TGTGCCAGCAGTTATTTTGGGACAGGGGGCAGGGAGCAGTACTTC
CDR3: CASSYFGTGGREQYF

D: TRBD2
length: 12
J: TRBJ2-1
V: TRBV27
size: NA
DNA: TGTGCCAGCTCTAGCGGTTACAATGAGCAGTTCTTC
CDR3: CASSSGYNEQFF

D: NA
length: 15
J: TRBJ2-1
V: TRBV7-9
size: NA
DNA: TGTGCCAGCAGCTCGCCGACAGGCTCCTACAATGAGCAGTTCTTC
CDR3: CASSSPTGSYNEQFF

D: TRBD2
length: 15
J: TRBJ2-1
V: TRBV5-6
size: NA
DNA: TGTGCCAGCAGTATTGCGGGGGGTTTCTACAATGAGCAGTTCTTC
CDR3: CASSIAGGFYNEQFF

D: NA
length: 12
J: TRBJ2-5
V: TRBV14
size: NA
DNA: TGTGCCAGCAGCCACGACATGGAGACCCAGTACTTC
CDR3: CASSHDMETQYF

D: TRBD2
length: 17
J: TRBJ2-5
V: TRBV5-6
size: NA
DNA: TGTGCCAGCAGCTCCGACCGACTAGCGGGCCAGGCGGAGACCCAGTACTTC
CDR3: CASSSDRLAGQAETQYF

D: TRBD2
length: 18
J: TRBJ2-5
V: TRBV5-1
size: NA
DNA: TGCGCCAGCAGCTTGCGGACTAGCGGGGGATCGTACCAAGAGACCCAGTACTTC
CDR3: CASSLRTSGGSYQETQYF

D: TRBD1
length: 15
J: TRBJ2-2
V: TRBV7-8
size: NA
DNA: TGTGCCAGCAGTTCCCGGGACAGGGTTCCCGGGGAGCTGTTTTTT
CDR3: CASSSRDRVPGELFF

D: TRBD2
length: 17
J: TRBJ2-1
V: TRBV13
size: NA
DNA: TGTGCCAGCAGCACCGGGACTAGCGGGAACTCCTACAATGAGCAGTTCTTC
CDR3: CASSTGTSGNSYNEQFF

D: TRBD1
length: 16
J: TRBJ1-1
V: TRBV5-1
size: NA
DNA: TGCGCCAGCAGCTTGGGCTCACAGGGGGCGCGAACTGAAGCTTTCTTT
CDR3: CASSLGSQGARTEAFF

D: NA
length: 14
J: TRBJ2-7
V: TRBV19
size: NA
DNA: TGTGCCAGTAGTATAGGACAGAGCTCCTACGAGCAGTACTTC
CDR3: CASSIGQSSYEQYF

D: NA
length: 16
J: TRBJ2-2
V: TRBV7-9
size: NA
DNA: TGTGCCAGCAGCCTCGGGTGGCGGGCTAACACCGGGGAGCTGTTTTTT
CDR3: CASSLGWRANTGELFF

D: TRBD1
length: 15
J: TRBJ2-1
V: TRBV6-1
size: NA
DNA: TGTGCCAGCGGCCTAGGACAGGGGGTCTTTAATGAGCAGTTCTTC
CDR3: CASGLGQGVFNEQFF

D: NA
length: 17
J: TRBJ1-1
V: TRBV5-5
size: NA
DNA: TGTGCCAGCAGCTTGGTGGGGCAAGGGGCATTTAGCACTGAAGCTTTCTTT
CDR3: CASSLVGQGAFSTEAFF

D: NA
length: 13
J: TRBJ1-1
V: TRBV2
size: NA
DNA: TGTGCCAGCAGGGGACAATTGAACACTGAAGCTTTCTTT
CDR3: CASRGQLNTEAFF

D: NA
length: 12
J: TRBJ1-5
V: TRBV25-1
size: NA
DNA: TGTGCCAGCAGTGAAGGGAGGGAGCCCCAGCATTTT
CDR3: CASSEGREPQHF

D: NA
length: 14
J: TRBJ2-7
V: TRBV6-1
size: NA
DNA: TGTGCCAGCAGCATTAGGACAGAAAACTACGAGCAGTACTTC
CDR3: CASSIRTENYEQYF

D: TRBD2
length: 17
J: TRBJ2-1
V: TRBV9
size: NA
DNA: TGTGCCAGCAGCGAAAGGACTAGCGGGGCATCCTACAATGAGCAGTTCTTC
CDR3: CASSERTSGASYNEQFF

D: TRBD1
length: 14
J: TRBJ1-2
V: TRBV27
size: NA
DNA: TGTGCCAGCAGTTCAAGGACAGGGGACTATGGCTACACCTTC
CDR3: CASSSRTGDYGYTF

D: TRBD2
length: 15
J: TRBJ2-2
V: TRBV7-9
size: NA
DNA: TGTGCCAGCTCTCTAGCGGGAGGTACTTTATGGGAGCTGTTTTTT
CDR3: CASSLAGGTLWELFF

D: TRBD2
length: 14
J: TRBJ2-1
V: TRBV5-6
size: NA
DNA: TGTGCCAGCAACCTAGCGGGGCACTACAATGAGCAGTTCTTC
CDR3: CASNLAGHYNEQFF

D: NA
length: 13
J: TRBJ2-7
V: TRBV5-4
size: NA
DNA: TGTGCCAGCAGCGGCGGGACGACCTACGAGCAGTACTTC
CDR3: CASSGGTTYEQYF

D: NA
length: 17
J: TRBJ1-1
V: TRBV7-9
size: NA
DNA: TGTGCCAGCAGCCCCGCAGGGTCCGTTCCCATCTACACTGAAGCTTTCTTT
CDR3: CASSPAGSVPIYTEAFF

D: TRBD2
length: 14
J: TRBJ2-7
V: TRBV27
size: NA
DNA: TGTGCCAGCAGTTTCTCCGGGGGGGGTCTTGAGCAGTACTTC
CDR3: CASSFSGGGLEQYF

D: TRBD2
length: 17
J: TRBJ2-3
V: TRBV4-2
size: NA
DNA: TGTGCCAGCAGGGGGACTAGCGGGGGGGCCCACACAGATACGCAGTATTTT
CDR3: CASRGTSGGAHTDTQYF

D: TRBD1
length: 17
J: TRBJ1-5
V: TRBV15
size: NA
DNA: TGTGCCACCAGCTCAGGGACAGGTTGGAATAGCAATCAGCCCCAGCATTTT
CDR3: CATSSGTGWNSNQPQHF

D: TRBD2
length: 15
J: TRBJ2-1
V: TRBV19
size: NA
DNA: TGTGCCAGTTCCCTAGCGGGAGGCTCCTACAATGAGCAGTTCTTC
CDR3: CASSLAGGSYNEQFF

D: NA
length: 15
J: TRBJ1-2
V: TRBV28
size: once
DNA: TGTGCCAGCAGTTTATCCCAGAGCGCCCTCTATGGCTACACCTTC
CDR3: CASSLSQSALYGYTF

D: TRBD1
length: 16
J: TRBJ2-7
V: TRBV27
size: NA
DNA: TGTGCCAGCAGTCCTATCCCCGGGACAGGGGTGGACGAGCAGTACTTC
CDR3: CASSPIPGTGVDEQYF

D: NA
length: 13
J: TRBJ1-2
V: TRBV2
size: NA
DNA: TGTGCCAGCCTCACCGGGACACTCTATGGCTACACCTTC
CDR3: CASLTGTLYGYTF

D: NA
length: 15
J: TRBJ2-3
V: TRBV27
size: NA
DNA: TGTGCCAGCAGTCCACATGATACCCCCACAGATACGCAGTATTTT
CDR3: CASSPHDTPTDTQYF

D: NA
length: 15
J: TRBJ2-1
V: TRBV7-9
size: NA
DNA: TGTGCCAGCAGTCCAGCCGGGATTTTCCCCAATGAGCAGTTCTTC
CDR3: CASSPAGIFPNEQFF

D: NA
length: 15
J: TRBJ2-7
V: TRBV9
size: NA
DNA: TGTGCCAGCAGCCCCGGCGGTAGCAGTCTCTACGAGCAGTACTTC
CDR3: CASSPGGSSLYEQYF

D: NA
length: 11
J: TRBJ2-1
V: TRBV28
size: NA
DNA: TGTGCCAGCAGTTTATCGAGTGAGCAGTTCTTC
CDR3: CASSLSSEQFF

D: NA
length: 15
J: TRBJ2-4
V: TRBV5-6
size: NA
DNA: TGTGCCAGCAGCTTGCGTTTTATAGCCAAAAACATTCAGTACTTC
CDR3: CASSLRFIAKNIQYF

D: TRBD2
length: 16
J: TRBJ2-2
V: TRBV14
size: NA
DNA: TGTGCCAGCAGCCTCCTAGCGGGTATGAACACCGGGGAGCTGTTTTTT
CDR3: CASSLLAGMNTGELFF

D: NA
length: 13
J: TRBJ2-7
V: TRBV2
size: once
DNA: TGTGCCAGCAGCTACGGACTGTTTAACGAGCAGTACTTC
CDR3: CASSYGLFNEQYF

D: TRBD2
length: 14
J: TRBJ2-1
V: TRBV27
size: NA
DNA: TGTGCCAGCAGTTACGGACTAGGTTGGAATGAGCAGTTCTTC
CDR3: CASSYGLGWNEQFF

D: NA
length: 15
J: TRBJ2-1
V: TRBV5-1
size: NA
DNA: TGCGCCAGCAGCTTCCCTGGAGAGAGATACAATGAGCAGTTCTTC
CDR3: CASSFPGERYNEQFF

D: NA
length: 16
J: TRBJ1-3
V: TRBV5-4
size: NA
DNA: TGTGCCAGCAGCGACCCACAGGACCCCTCTGGAAACACCATATATTTT
CDR3: CASSDPQDPSGNTIYF

D: NA
length: 15
J: TRBJ2-7
V: TRBV30
size: once
DNA: TGTGCCTGGAGTGTATCAGGCGGGGCTGGGGACGAGCAGTACTTC
CDR3: CAWSVSGGAGDEQYF

D: NA
length: 11
J: TRBJ1-2
V: TRBV10-2
size: once
DNA: TGCGCCAGCAGTGCCGGGTTCGGCTACACCTTC
CDR3: CASSAGFGYTF

D: TRBD1
length: 17
J: TRBJ1-5
V: TRBV4-1
size: NA
DNA: TGCGCCAGCAGCCTTATTCTCGCCTCGGGACAGGGGTCCCCCCAGCATTTT
CDR3: CASSLILASGQGSPQHF

D: NA
length: 17
J: TRBJ1-2
V: TRBV4-1
size: NA
DNA: TGCGCCAGCAGCCAAGATGTCGCGGCCGGGACTAACTATGGCTACACCTTC
CDR3: CASSQDVAAGTNYGYTF

D: TRBD1
length: 14
J: TRBJ2-3
V: TRBV27
size: NA
DNA: TGTGCCAGCAGTTCCGGGACAGGGGCGGGTACGCAGTATTTT
CDR3: CASSSGTGAGTQYF

D: NA
length: 11
J: TRBJ1-2
V: TRBV29-1
size: few
DNA: TGCAGCGTTGACCAGGGGTATGGCTACACCTTC
CDR3: CSVDQGYGYTF